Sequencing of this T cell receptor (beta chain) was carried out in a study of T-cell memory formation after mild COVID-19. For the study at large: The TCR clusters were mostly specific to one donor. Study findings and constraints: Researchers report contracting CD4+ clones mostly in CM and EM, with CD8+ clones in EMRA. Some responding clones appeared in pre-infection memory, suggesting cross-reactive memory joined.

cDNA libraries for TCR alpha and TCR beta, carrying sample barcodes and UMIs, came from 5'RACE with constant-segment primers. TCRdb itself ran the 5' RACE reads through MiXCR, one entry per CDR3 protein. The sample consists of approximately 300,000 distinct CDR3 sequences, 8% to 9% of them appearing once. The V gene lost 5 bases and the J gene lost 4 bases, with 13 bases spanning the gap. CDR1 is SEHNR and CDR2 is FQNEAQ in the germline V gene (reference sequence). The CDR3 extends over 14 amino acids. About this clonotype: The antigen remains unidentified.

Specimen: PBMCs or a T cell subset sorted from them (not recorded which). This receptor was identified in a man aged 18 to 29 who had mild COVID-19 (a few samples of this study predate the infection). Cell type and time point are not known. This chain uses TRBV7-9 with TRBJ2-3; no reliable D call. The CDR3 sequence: CASSRHAGADTQYF. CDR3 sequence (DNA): TGTGCCAGCAGCCGCCATGCTGGGGCAGATACGCAGTATTTT.